This note documents a single T cell receptor (beta chain) sequence. The CDR3 runs 15 residues. Trimming removed 3 bases from V and 8 bases from J, with 16 bases in between. From germline, CDR1 is SNHLY and CDR2 FYNNEI. The data belong to a study of T cells after yellow fever vaccination. MiXCR was run by TCRdb on the 5' RACE reads, yielding one entry per CDR3 protein. This sample yields approximately 300,000 distinct CDR3 sequences, of which around 6.8% are seen a single time; 15% to 20% belongs to the top ten. The V and J genes are TRBV2 and TRBJ1-4; D is undetermined. The sequence came from a man between 18 and 29 years old who received the YFV17D yellow fever vaccine. The sequenced sample was PBMCs, obtained 45 days after the first yellow fever vaccination. CDR3 nucleotide sequence: TGTGCCAGCAGTGAGCAGCCCATGGGCAACGAAAAACTGTTTTTT. Amino acids: CASSEQPMGNEKLFF.